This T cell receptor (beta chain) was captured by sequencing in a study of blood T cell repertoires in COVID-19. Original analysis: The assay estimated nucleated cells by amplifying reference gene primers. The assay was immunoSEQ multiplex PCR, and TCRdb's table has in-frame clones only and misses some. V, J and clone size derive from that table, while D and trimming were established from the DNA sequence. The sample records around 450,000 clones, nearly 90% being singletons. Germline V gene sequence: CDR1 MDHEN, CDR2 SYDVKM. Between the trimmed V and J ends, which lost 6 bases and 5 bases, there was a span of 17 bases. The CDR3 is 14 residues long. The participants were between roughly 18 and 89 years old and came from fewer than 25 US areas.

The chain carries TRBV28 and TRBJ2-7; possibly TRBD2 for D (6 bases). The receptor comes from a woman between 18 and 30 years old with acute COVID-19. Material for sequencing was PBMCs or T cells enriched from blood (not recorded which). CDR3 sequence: CASRWQGRRDEQYF. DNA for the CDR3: TGTGCCAGCAGGTGGCAGGGAAGGAGGGACGAGCAGTACTTC.